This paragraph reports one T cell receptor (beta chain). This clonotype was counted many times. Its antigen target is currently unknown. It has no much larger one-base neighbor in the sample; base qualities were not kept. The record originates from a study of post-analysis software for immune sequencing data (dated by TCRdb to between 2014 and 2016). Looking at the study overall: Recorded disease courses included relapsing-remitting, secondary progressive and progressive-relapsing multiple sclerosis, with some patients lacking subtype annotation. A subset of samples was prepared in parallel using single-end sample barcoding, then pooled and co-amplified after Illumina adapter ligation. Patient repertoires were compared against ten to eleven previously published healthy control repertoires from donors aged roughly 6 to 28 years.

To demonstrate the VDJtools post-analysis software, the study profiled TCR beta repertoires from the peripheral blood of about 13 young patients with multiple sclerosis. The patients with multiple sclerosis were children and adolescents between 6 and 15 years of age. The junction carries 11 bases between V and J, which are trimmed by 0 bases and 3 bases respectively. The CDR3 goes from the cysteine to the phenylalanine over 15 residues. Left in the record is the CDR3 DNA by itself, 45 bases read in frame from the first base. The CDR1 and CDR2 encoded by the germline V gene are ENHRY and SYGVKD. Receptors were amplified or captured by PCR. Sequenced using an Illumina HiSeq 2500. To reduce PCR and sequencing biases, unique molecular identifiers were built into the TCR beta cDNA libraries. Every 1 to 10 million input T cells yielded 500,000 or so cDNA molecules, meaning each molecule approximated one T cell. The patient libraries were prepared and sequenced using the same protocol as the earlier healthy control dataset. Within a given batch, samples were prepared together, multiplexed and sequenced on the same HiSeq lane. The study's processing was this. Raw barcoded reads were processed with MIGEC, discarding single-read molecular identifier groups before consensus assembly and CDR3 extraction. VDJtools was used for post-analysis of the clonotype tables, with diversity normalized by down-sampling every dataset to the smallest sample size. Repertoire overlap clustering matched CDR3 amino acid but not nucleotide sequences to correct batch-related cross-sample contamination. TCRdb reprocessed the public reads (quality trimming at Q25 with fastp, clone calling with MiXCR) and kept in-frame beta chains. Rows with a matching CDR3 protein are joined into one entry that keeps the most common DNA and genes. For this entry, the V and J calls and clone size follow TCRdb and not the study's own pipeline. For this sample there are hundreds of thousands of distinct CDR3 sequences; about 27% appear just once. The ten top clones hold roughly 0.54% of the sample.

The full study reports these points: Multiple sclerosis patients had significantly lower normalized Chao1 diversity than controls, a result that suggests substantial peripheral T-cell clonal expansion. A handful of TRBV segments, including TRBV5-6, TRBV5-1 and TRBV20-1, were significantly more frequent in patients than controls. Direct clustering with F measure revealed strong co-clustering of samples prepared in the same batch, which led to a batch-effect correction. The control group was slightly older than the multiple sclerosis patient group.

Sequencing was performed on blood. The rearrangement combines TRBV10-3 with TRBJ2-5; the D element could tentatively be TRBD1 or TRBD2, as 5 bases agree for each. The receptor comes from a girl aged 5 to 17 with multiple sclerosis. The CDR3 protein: CAISESARGEETQYF. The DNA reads TGTGCCATCAGTGAGTCGGCGAGGGGTGAAGAGACCCAGTACTTC.